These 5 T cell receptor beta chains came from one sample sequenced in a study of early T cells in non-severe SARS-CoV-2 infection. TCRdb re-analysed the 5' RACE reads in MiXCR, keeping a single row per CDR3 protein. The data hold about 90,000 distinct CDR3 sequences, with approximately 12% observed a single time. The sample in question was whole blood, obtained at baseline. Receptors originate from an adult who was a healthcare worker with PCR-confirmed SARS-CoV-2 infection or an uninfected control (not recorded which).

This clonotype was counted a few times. CDR3 bases: TGCAGTGCTATCTTTAGGGGGCTTGACTATGGCTACACCTTC. This codes for CSAIFRGLDYGYTF. This rearrangement joins TRBV20-1 to TRBJ1-2; 7 bases map to TRBD1. Germline values: CDR1 DFQATT, CDR2 SNEGSKA (reference sequence). Trimming took 4 bases from V and 3 from J; bases not matched to a gene: 8. The CDR3 has 14 residues.

CDR3 bases: TGTGCCAGCAGTCGACTAGCGGGAGAGGGGGGCACAGATACGCAGTATTTT. Its translation is CASSRLAGEGGTDTQYF. V is TRBV12-3 or TRBV12-4 and J is TRBJ2-3, with 12 bases lining up with TRBD2. The junction had 7 bases not matched to a gene; V was cut back by 5 bases and J by 1 base. This CDR3 has 17 amino acids.

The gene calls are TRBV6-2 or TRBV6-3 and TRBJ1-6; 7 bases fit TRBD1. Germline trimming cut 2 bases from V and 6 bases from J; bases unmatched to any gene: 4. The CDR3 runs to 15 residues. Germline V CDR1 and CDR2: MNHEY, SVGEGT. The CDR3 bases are TGTGCCAGCAGTTACGACAGGGCCGCTAATTCACCCCTCCACTTT. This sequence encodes CASSYDRAANSPLHF.

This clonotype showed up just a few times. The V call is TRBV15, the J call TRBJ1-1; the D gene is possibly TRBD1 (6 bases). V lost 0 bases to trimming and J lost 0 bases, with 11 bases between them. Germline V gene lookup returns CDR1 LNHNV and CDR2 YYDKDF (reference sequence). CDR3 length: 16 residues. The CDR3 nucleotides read TGTGCCACCAGCAGAGAGACAGGCAGGGTGAACACTGAAGCTTTCTTT. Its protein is CATSRETGRVNTEAFF. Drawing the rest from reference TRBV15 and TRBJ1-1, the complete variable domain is DAMVIQNPRYQVTQFGKPVTLSCSQTLNHNVMYWYQQKSSQAPKLLFHYYDKDFNNEADTPDNFQSRRPNTSFCFLDIRSPGLGDTAMYLCATSRETGRVNTEAFFGQGTRLTVV.

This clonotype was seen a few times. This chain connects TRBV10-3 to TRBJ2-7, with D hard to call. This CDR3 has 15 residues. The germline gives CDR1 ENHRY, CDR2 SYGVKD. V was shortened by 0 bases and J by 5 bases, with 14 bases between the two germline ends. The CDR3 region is CAISESPGKGHEQYF. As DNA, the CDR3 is TGTGCCATCAGTGAGTCGCCAGGAAAGGGCCACGAGCAGTACTTC.